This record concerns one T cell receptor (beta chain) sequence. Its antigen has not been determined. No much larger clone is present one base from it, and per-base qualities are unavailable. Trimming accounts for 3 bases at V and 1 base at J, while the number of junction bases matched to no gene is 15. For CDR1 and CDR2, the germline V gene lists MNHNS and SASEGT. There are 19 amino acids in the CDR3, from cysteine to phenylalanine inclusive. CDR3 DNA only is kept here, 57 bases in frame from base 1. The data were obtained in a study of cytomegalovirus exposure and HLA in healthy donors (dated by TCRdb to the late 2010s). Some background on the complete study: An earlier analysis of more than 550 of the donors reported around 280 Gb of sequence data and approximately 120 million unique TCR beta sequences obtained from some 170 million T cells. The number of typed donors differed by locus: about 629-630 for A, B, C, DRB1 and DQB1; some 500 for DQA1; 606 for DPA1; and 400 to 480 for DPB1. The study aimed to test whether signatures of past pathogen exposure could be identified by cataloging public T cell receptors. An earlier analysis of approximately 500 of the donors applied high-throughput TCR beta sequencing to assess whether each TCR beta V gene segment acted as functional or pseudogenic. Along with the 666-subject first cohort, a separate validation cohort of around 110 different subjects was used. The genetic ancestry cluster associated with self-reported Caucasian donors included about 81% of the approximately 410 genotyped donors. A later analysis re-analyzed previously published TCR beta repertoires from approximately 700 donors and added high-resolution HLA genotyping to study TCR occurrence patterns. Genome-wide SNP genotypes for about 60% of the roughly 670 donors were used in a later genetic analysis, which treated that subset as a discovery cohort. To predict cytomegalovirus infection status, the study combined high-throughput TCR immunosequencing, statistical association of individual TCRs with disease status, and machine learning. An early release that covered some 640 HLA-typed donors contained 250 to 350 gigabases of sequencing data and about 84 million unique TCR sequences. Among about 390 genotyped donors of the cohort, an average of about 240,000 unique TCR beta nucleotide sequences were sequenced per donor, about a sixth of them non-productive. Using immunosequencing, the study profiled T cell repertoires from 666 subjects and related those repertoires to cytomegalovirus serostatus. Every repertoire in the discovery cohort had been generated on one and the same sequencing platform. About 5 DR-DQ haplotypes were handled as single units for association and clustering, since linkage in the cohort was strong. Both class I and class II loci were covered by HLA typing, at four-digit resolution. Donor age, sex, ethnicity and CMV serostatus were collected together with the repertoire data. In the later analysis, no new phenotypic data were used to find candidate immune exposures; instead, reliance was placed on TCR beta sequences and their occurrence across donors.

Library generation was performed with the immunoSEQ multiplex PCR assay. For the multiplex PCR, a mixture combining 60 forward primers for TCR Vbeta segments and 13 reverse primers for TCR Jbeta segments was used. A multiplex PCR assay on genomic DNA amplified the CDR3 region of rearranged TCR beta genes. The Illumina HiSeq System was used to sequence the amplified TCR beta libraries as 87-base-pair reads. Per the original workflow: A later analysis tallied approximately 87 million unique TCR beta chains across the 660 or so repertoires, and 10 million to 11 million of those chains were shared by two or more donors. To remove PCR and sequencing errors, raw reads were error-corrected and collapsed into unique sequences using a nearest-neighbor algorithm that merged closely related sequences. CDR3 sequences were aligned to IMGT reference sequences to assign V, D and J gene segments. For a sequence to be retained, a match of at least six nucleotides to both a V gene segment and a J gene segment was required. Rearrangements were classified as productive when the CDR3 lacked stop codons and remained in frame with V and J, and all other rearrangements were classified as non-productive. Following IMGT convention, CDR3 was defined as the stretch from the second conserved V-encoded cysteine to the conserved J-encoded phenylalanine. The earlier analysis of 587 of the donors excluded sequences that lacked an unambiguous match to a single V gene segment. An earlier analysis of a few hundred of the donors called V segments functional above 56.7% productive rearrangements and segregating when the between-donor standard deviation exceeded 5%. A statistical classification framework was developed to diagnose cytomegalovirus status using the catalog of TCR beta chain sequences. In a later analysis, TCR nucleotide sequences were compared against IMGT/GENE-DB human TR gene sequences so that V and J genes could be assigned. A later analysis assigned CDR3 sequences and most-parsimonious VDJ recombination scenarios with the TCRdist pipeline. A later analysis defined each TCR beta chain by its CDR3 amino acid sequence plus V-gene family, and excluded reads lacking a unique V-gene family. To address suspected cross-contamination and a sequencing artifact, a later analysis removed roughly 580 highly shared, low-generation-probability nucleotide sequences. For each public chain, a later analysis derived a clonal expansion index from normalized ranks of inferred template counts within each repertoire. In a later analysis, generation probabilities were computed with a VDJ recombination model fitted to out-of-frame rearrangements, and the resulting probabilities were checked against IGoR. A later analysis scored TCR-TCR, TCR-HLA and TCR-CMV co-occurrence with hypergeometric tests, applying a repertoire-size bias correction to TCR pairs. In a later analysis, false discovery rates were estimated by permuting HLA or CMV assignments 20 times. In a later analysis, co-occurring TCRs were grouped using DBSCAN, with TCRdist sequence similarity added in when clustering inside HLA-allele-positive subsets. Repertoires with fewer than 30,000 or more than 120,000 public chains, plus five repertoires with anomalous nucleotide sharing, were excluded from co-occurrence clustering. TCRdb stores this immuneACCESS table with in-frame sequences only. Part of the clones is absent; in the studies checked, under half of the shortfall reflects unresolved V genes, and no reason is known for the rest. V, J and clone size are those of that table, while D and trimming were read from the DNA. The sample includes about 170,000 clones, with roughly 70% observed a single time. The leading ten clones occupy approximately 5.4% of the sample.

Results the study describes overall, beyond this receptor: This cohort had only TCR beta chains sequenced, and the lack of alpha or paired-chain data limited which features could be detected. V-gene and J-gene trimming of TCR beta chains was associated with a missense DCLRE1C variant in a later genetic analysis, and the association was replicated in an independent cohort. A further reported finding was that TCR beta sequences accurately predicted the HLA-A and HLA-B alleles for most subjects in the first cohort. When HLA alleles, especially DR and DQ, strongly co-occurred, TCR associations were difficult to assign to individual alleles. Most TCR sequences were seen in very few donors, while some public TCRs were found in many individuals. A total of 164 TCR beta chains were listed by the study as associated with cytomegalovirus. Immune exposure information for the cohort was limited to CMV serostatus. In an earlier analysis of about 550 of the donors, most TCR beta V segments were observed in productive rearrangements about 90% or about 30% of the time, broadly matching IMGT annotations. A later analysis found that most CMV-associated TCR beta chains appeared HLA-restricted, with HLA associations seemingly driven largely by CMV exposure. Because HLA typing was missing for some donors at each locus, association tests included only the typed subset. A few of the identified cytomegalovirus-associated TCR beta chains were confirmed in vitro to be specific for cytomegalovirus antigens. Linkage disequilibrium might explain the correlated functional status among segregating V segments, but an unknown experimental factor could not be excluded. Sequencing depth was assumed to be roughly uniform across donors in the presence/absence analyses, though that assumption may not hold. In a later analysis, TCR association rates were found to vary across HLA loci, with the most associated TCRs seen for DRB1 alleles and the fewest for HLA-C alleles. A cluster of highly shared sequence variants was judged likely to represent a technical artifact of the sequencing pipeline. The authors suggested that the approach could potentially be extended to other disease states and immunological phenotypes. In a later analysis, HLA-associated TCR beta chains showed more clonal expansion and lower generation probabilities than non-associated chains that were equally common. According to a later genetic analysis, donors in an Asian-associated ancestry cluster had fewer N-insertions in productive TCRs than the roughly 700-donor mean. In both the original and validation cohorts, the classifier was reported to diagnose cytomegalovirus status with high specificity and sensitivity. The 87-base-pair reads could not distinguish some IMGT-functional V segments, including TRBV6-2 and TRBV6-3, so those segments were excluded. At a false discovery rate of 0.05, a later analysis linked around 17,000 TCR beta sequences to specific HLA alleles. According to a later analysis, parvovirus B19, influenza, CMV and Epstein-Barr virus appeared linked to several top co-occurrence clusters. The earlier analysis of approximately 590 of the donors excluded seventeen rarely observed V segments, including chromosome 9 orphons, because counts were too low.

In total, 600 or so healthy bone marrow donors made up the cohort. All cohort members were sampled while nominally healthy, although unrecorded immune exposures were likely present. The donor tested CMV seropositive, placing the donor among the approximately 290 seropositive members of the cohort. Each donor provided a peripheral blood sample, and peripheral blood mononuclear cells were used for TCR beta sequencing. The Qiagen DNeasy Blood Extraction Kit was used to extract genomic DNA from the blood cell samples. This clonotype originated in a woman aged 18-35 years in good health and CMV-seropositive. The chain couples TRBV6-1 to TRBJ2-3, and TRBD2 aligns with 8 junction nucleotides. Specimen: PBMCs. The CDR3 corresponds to CASSDNLFGAGARTDTQYF. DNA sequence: TGTGCCAGCAGTGACAATTTGTTTGGAGCGGGGGCCCGCACAGATACGCAGTATTTT.